The rows below give T cell receptor beta chains drawn from one sample of a study of regulatory T cells in long-lasting Graves disease. TCRdb reanalysed the multiplex PCR reads using MiXCR and keeps one entry per CDR3 protein. Among over 500,000 distinct CDR3 sequences listed, about 16% were seen once. This sample also appeared in a second study, on T cells in Graves' hyperthyroidism and ophthalmopathy.

Sequenced here: peripheral blood mononuclear cells (PBMCs), sampled at new diagnosis, from a patient treated with antithyroid drugs. These receptors all stem from a man between 18 and 35 years old with Graves disease. Each CDR3 is given with its conserved first and last residue.

V gene,CDR3 protein
TRBV7-9,CASSFAGVDIQYF
TRBV11-3,CASSRLDNEQFF
TRBV14,CASSQNARAVTEAFF
TRBV28,CASIRTGNYGYTF
TRBV29-1,CSVENNRGLNYGYTF
TRBV28,CASGRQLEAFF
TRBV6-1,CASSEALGTLWGYTF
TRBV7-9,CASSSRDRVLGGNEQFF
TRBV12-3/TRBV12-4,CASSLLGSPEAFF
TRBV12-3/TRBV12-4,CASSLWTGVGQPQHF
TRBV6-2/TRBV6-3,CASSHPDSYGYTF
TRBV20-1,CSARDDRSYNEQFF
TRBV7-6,CASSHKSGRSETQYF
TRBV15,CATSGRFQSAETQYF
TRBV11-3,CASSVGQGHEQYF
TRBV4-2,CASSQDTAGRGYEQYF
TRBV5-1,CASSLRGTGLVGTEAFF
TRBV19,CASSAPGTVINQPQHF
TRBV20-1,CSAIARTGSSYNEQFF
TRBV6-1,CASSLPGTGVEETQYF
TRBV7-9,CASSSSPSGPLGGYTF
TRBV2,CASSEPRGGAFF
TRBV7-9,CASSLVSAGFYF
TRBV6-1,CAIHEPGGFQPQHF
TRBV3-1,CASSRGTGGNYGYTF
TRBV27,CASSSRGTMNTEAFF
TRBV28,CASSQRQLAGGSSYNEQFF
TRBV5-6,CASSLAAGGAFF
TRBV6-1,CASSAGSSPTYEQYF
TRBV4-1,CASSQENRAYEQYF
TRBV28,CASTINGAGGYERYF
TRBV5-1,CASGQGASEEQFF
TRBV29-1,CSVNYNEQFF
TRBV19,CASSIRWQADQPQHF
TRBV3-1,CASSQDLREQYF
TRBV7-2,CASSLDRNNSPLHF
TRBV3-1,CASSRQTGGNEKLFF
TRBV28,CASSLDQTIPTDTQYF
TRBV28,CASSWLAYEQYF
TRBV7-9,CATPSQGTQETQYF
TRBV5-5,CASSSGLEGIQYF
TRBV5-5,CASSLWDRGRPTNEKLFF
TRBV10-3,CAISESIAGTDTQYF
TRBV13,CASSSPGLTQENYEQYF
TRBV7-8,CASSSSGRFEFF